The clone carrying this TCR beta chain was counted a few times. Its antigen remains unknown. The entry originates in a study of T cells after yellow fever vaccination. Overall study findings and caveats: A faster peak, day 5 versus 15, was reached by the weaker secondary response. Most primary-vaccination clones recurred post-booster (roughly 96% CD4, roughly 90% CD8).

The CDR3 runs to 12 residues. Germline V gene lookup returns CDR1 LGHDT and CDR2 YNNKEL (reference sequence). Trimming stripped 1 base from V and 5 bases from J, with 5 bases between. A universal primer site and UMIs were added as TCR cDNA was made by 5'RACE template switching. TCRdb independently ran MiXCR on the 5' RACE reads; one entry per CDR3 protein. The sample consists of about 350,000 distinct CDR3 sequences, approximately 4% of them appearing once. The chain uses TRBV3-1 and TRBJ1-1; D remains ambiguous. Sequences were derived from PBMCs, sampled 5 days after the yellow fever booster vaccination. The TCR sequence derives from a man aged 18-30 years who received the YFV17D yellow fever vaccine. CDR3 nucleotides: TGTGCCAGCAGCCAAGGGGAGACTGAAGCTTTCTTT. This translates into CASSQGETEAFF.